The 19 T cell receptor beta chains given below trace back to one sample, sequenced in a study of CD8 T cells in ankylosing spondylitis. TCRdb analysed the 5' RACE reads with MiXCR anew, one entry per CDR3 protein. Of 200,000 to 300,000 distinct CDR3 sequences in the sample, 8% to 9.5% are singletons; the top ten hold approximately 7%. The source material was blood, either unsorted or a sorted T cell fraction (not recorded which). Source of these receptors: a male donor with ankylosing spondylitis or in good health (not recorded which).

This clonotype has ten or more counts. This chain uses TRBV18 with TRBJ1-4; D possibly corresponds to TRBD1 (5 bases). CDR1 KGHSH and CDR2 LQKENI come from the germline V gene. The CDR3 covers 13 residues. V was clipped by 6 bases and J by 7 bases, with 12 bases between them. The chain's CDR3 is CASSTGTREKLFF. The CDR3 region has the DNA TGTGCCAGCTCTACCGGGACTCGTGAAAAACTGTTTTTT.

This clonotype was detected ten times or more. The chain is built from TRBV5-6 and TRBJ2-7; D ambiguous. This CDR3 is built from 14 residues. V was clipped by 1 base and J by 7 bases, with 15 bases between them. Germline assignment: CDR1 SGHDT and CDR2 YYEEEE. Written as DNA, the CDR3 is TGTGCCAGCAGCTTGCGAGTTCCCGGGTGGGAGCAGTACTTC. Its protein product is CASSLRVPGWEQYF.

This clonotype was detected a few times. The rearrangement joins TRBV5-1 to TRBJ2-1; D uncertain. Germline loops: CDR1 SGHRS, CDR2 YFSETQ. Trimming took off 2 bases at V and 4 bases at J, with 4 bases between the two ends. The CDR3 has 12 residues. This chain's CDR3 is CASSFEYNEQFF. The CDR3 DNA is TGCGCCAGCAGCTTTGAGTACAATGAGCAGTTCTTC.

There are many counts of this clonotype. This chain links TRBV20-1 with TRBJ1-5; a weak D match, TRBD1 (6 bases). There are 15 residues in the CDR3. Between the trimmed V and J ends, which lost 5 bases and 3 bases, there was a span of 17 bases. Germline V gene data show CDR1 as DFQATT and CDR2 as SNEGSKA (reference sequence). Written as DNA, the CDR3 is TGCAGTGCTCTGGGGGCGGAGACATCCAATCAGCCCCAGCATTTT. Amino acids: CSALGAETSNQPQHF.

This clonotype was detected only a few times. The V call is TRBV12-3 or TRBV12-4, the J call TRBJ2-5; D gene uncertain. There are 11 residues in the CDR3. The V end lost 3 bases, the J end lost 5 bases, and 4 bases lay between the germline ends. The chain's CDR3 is CASSFDETQYF. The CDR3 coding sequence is TGTGCCAGCAGTTTTGATGAGACCCAGTACTTC.

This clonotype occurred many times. CDR3 protein: CASSLMGVRLTEAFF. Here the CDR3 DNA reads TGCGCCAGCAGCTTGATGGGGGTAAGATTGACTGAAGCTTTCTTT. The chain carries TRBV5-1 and TRBJ1-1, with D tentatively TRBD1 (5 bases). CDR1 SGHRS and CDR2 YFSETQ come from the germline V gene. This CDR3 comprises 15 residues. Trimming left V 1 base short and J 5 bases short, with 15 bases between.

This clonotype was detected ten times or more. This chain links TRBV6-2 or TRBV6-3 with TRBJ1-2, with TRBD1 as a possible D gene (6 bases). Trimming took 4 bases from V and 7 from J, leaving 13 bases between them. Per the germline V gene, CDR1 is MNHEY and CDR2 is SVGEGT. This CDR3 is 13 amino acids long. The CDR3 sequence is CASSWRGGGGYTF. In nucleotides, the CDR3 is TGTGCCAGCAGTTGGAGAGGGGGAGGTGGCTACACCTTC.

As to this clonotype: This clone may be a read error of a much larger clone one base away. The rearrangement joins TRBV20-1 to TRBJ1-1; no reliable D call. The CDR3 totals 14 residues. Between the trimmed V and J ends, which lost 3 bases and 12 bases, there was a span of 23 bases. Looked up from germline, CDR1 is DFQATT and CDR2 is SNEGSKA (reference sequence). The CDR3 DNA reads TGCAGTGCTAGGGTGAATCTCGGGCTGTCAACAACTTTCTTT. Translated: CSARVNLGLSTTFF.

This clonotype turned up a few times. In DNA form, the CDR3 reads TGTGCCAGTAGTACCGCAGGGGGCGCGAACACTGAAGCTTTCTTT. Amino acid sequence: CASSTAGGANTEAFF. The chain links TRBV19 to TRBJ1-1, with 8 bases matching TRBD1. V trimming: 4 bases; J trimming: 1 base; junction bases outside the gene matches: 5. Germline lookup yields CDR1 LNHDA and CDR2 SQIVND (reference sequence). The CDR3 has 15 amino acids.

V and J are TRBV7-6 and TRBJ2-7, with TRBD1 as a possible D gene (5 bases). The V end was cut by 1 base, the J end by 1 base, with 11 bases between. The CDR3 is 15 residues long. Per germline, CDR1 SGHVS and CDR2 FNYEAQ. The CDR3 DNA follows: TGTGCCAGCAGCTTAGATCCCGACAGTTCCTACGAGCAGTACTTC. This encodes CASSLDPDSSYEQYF.

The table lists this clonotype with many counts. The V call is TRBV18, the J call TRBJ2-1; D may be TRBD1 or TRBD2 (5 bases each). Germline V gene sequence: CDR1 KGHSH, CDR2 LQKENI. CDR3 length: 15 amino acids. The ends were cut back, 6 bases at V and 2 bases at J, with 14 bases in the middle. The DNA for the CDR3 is TGTGCCAGCTCCCTCGCTAGCAGGGCCTACAATGAGCAGTTCTTC. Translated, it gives CASSLASRAYNEQFF.

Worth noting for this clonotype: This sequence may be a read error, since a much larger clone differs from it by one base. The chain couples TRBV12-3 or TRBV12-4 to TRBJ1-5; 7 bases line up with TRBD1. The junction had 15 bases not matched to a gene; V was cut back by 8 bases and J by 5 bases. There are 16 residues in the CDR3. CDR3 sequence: CASPPEGKGADQPQHF. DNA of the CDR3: TGTGCCAGCCCCCCAGAAGGGAAGGGGGCCGATCAGCCCCAGCATTTT.

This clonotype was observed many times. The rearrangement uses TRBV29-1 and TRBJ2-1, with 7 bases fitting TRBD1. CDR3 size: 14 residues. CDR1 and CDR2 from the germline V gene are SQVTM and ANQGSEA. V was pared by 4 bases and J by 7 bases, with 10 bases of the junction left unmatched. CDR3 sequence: CSVARWDRSNEQFF. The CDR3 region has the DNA TGCAGCGTTGCCCGATGGGACAGATCAAATGAGCAGTTCTTC.

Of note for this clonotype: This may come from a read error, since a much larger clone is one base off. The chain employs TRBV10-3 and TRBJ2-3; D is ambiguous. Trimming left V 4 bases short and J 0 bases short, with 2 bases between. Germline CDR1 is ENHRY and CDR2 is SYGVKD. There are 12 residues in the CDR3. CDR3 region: CAISASTDTQYF. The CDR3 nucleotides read TGTGCCATCAGTGCGAGCACAGATACGCAGTATTTT.

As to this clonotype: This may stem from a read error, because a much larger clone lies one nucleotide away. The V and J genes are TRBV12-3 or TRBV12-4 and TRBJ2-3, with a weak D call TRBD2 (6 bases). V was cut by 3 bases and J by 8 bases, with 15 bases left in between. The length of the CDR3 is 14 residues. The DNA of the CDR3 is TGTGCCAGCAGTTTGGGGAGGAAAGAAGTTACGCAGTATTTT. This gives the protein CASSLGRKEVTQYF.

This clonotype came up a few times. The CDR3 is CASSGPLQETQYF. The CDR3 nucleotides are TGTGCCAGCAGCGGACCCCTTCAAGAGACCCAGTACTTC. The genes are TRBV7-9 and TRBJ2-5; D is ambiguous. Germline lookup yields CDR1 SEHNR and CDR2 FQNEAQ (reference sequence). Trimming stripped 5 bases from V and 2 bases from J, with 9 bases between. The CDR3 length is 13 residues.

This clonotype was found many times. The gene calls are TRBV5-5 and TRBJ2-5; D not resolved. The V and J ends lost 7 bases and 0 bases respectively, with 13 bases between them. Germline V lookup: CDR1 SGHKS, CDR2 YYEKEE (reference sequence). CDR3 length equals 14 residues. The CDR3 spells CASLIAADQETQYF. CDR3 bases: TGTGCCAGCTTAATTGCGGCAGACCAAGAGACCCAGTACTTC. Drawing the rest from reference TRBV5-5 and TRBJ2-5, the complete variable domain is DAGVTQSPTHLIKTRGQQVTLRCSPISGHKSVSWYQQVLGQGPQFIFQYYEKEERGRGNFPDRFSARQFPNYSSELNVNALLLGDSALYLCASLIAADQETQYFGPGTRLLVL.

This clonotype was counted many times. CDR3 sequence (DNA): TGTGCCAGCAGTTGGGTAGGGGACAGGGGGAGGAGGGAGCAGTACTTC. It is translated as CASSWVGDRGRREQYF. The rearrangement links TRBV27 to TRBJ2-7; 11 nucleotides match TRBD1. The CDR3 runs to 16 residues. V shed 4 bases and J 7 bases; nucleotides not matched to a gene: 12. The germline gives CDR1 MNHEY, CDR2 SMNVEV (reference sequence).

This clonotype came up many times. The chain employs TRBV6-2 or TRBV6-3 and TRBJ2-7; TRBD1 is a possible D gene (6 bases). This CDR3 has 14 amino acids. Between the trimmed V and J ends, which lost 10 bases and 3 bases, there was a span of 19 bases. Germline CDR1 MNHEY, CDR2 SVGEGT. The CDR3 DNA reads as TGTGCCATTCTACAGGGTGAGGGGAACTACGAGCAGTACTTC. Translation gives CAILQGEGNYEQYF.